The 10 T cell receptor beta chains reported below all come from one sample, sequenced in a study of CD8+ T cells in alopecia areata. Sequencing relied on a cDNA template that was reverse transcribed from extracted RNA. TCRdb keeps only in-frame clones here, not all; method: immunoSEQ multiplex PCR. In the table there are approximately 120,000 clones, around 48% of which are singletons. The specimen was NKG2D-low CD8+ T cells sorted from blood. Receptors were obtained from a human donor with alopecia areata.

This rearrangement joins TRBV27 to TRBJ1-1, with D uncertain. V was trimmed by 4 bases and J by 6 bases, leaving 6 bases between them. CDR1 is MNHEY and CDR2 is SMNVEV in the germline V gene (reference sequence). This CDR3 is built from 11 residues. CDR3 sequence reads: CASSWVAEAFF. The CDR3 coding sequence is TGTGCCAGCAGTTGGGTGGCTGAAGCTTTCTTT.

The gene calls are TRBV27 and TRBJ1-2; 7 nucleotides match TRBD1. This CDR3 is built from 14 residues. V was pared by 10 bases and J by 2 bases, with 10 bases of the junction left unmatched. Germline CDR1 MNHEY, CDR2 SMNVEV (reference sequence). CDR3 sequence reads: CATVGGGVNYGYTF. The CDR3 DNA follows: TGTGCCACCGTAGGAGGGGGCGTCAACTATGGCTACACCTTC.

The chain joins TRBV29-1 to TRBJ2-7; the match to TRBD2 covers 15 bases. CDR1 is SQVTM and CDR2 is ANQGSEA in the germline V gene. V dropped 6 bases and J dropped 1; count of bases not matched to a gene: 1. This CDR3 is 14 amino acids long. CDR3 sequence reads: CSVGLAGGSYEQYF. The CDR3, as DNA: TGCAGCGTGGGACTAGCGGGAGGTTCCTACGAGCAGTACTTC.

This clone occurred a few times. The chain recombines TRBV4-1 with TRBJ2-2; 8 nucleotides align to TRBD2. V was pared by 1 base and J by 9 bases, with 7 bases of the junction left unmatched. The germline V gene has CDR1 MGHRA and CDR2 YSYEKL. There are 15 residues in the CDR3. Here the CDR3 reads CASSQVSAGEWELFF. Here the CDR3 DNA reads TGCGCCAGCAGCCAAGTATCAGCGGGGGAGTGGGAGCTGTTTTTT.

The V gene is TRBV15, the J gene TRBJ2-7; D remains ambiguous. Trimming took off 8 bases at V and 0 bases at J, with 8 bases between the two ends. The length of the CDR3 is 12 residues. Germline V gene lookup returns CDR1 LNHNV and CDR2 YYDKDF (reference sequence). The CDR3 DNA sequence: TGTGCCACCGGTCTGGACTCCTACGAGCAGTACTTC. It is translated as CATGLDSYEQYF.

In the case of this clone: One junction end disagrees with the germline gene, perhaps due to a read error. CDR3 loop: CGMGGENTGELFF. CDR3 DNA: TGTGGGATGGGGGGCGAGAACACCGGGGAGCTGTTTTTT. The J gene is TRBJ2-2, the V gene TRBV29-1; D is perhaps TRBD1 or TRBD2 (6 bases each). This CDR3 region has 13 residues. Germline V gives CDR1 SQVTM, CDR2 ANQGSEA.

The CDR3 region has the DNA TGTGCCTGGAGTCGCAGCGGGGGGAGCTACAATGAGCAGTTCTTC. The encoded protein is CAWSRSGGSYNEQFF. J is TRBJ2-1 and V is TRBV30; 9 bases line up with TRBD2. The CDR3 has 15 amino acids. The V gene end was trimmed by 2 bases and the J gene end by 3 bases; junction bases not matched to a gene: 5. The V gene's germline CDR1 is GTSNPN and CDR2 SVGIG (reference sequence). Complete variable domain (other parts from reference TRBV30 and TRBJ2-1): SQTIHQWPATLVQPVGSPLSLECTVEGTSNPNLYWYRQAAGRGLQLLFYSVGIGQISSEVPQNLSASRPQDRQFILSSKKLLLSDSGFYLCAWSRSGGSYNEQFFGPGTRLTVL.

The chain recombines TRBV23-1 with TRBJ1-1; no reliable D call. TRBV23-1 is recorded as an ORF, its role being uncertain. The V end lost 3 bases, the J end lost 3 bases, and 14 bases lay between the germline ends. This CDR3 contains 15 residues. Written as DNA, the CDR3 is TGCGCCAGCAGTCACCCTACTTTTCGAGACACTGAAGCTTTCTTT. It is translated as CASSHPTFRDTEAFF.

A few counts support this clone. This chain connects TRBV30 to TRBJ2-5, with a tentative D call TRBD2 (5 bases). This CDR3 is built from 11 residues. Looked up from germline, CDR1 is GTSNPN and CDR2 is SVGIG (reference sequence). V was cut by 5 bases and J by 5 bases, with 9 bases left in between. This CDR3 is CAWDPGETQYF. Here the CDR3 DNA reads TGTGCCTGGGACCCGGGGGAGACCCAGTACTTC.

This chain joins TRBV4-3 and TRBJ2-3, with D possibly TRBD2 on 6 matching bases. Trimming stripped 0 bases from V and 0 bases from J, with 10 bases between. The germline CDR1 and CDR2 sequences are LGHNA and YSLEER. The CDR3 has 16 amino acids. The CDR3 loop reads CASSQDRRDSTDTQYF. The CDR3 DNA sequence: TGCGCCAGCAGCCAAGATCGGCGGGACAGCACAGATACGCAGTATTTT.